The rows below give T cell receptor beta chains drawn from one sample of a study of cytomegalovirus exposure and HLA in healthy donors. Using immunoSEQ multiplex PCR, the repertoire was profiled, and TCRdb retains in-frame clones only, with some absent. This sample yields 130,000 to 150,000 clones, of which roughly three quarters are seen a single time; 4.5% to 6% belongs to the top ten. The sequencing sample was made of PBMCs. These receptor sequences come from a woman aged 45 to 65 in good health and CMV-seronegative. The CDR3 runs from the conserved cysteine through the conserved F or W. The D gene is left open where the match is weak. The size field is filled for only some rows; it gives once, few, many or a size class.

CDR3aa: CASSEIRGSGANVLTF
CDR3nt: TGTGCCAGCAGTGAAATCAGGGGGTCTGGGGCCAACGTCCTGACTTTC
j_gene: TRBJ2-6
v_gene: TRBV2
d_gene: TRBD1
abundance: -

CDR3aa: CASSRSSGVYYGYTF
CDR3nt: TGTGCCAGCAGCCGATCCTCAGGGGTTTACTATGGCTACACCTTC
j_gene: TRBJ1-2
v_gene: TRBV7-2
d_gene: -
abundance: -

CDR3aa: CASSPREANEKLFF
CDR3nt: TGTGCCAGCAGCCCCAGGGAGGCTAATGAAAAACTGTTTTTT
j_gene: TRBJ1-4
v_gene: TRBV4-2
d_gene: -
abundance: -

CDR3aa: CASSLESGGGGYTF
CDR3nt: TGTGCCAGCAGCCTAGAGTCAGGGGGAGGTGGCTACACCTTC
j_gene: TRBJ1-2
v_gene: TRBV2
d_gene: TRBD1
abundance: medium-sized

CDR3aa: CASSLAKTGFNEKLFF
CDR3nt: TGTGCCAGCAGCTTAGCGAAGACAGGGTTTAATGAAAAACTGTTTTTT
j_gene: TRBJ1-4
v_gene: TRBV7-8
d_gene: TRBD1
abundance: -

CDR3aa: CASSVPPGTGTPSNQPQHF
CDR3nt: TGTGCCAGCAGTGTTCCGCCCGGGACAGGGACTCCTAGCAATCAGCCCCAGCATTTT
j_gene: TRBJ1-5
v_gene: TRBV2
d_gene: TRBD1
abundance: -

CDR3aa: CASSLARSDYGYTF
CDR3nt: TGTGCCAGCAGCTTGGCGCGGAGCGACTATGGCTACACCTTC
j_gene: TRBJ1-2
v_gene: TRBV5-8
d_gene: -
abundance: -

CDR3aa: CASSPRQLDQPQHF
CDR3nt: TGTGCCAGCAGTCCCCGACAGTTGGATCAGCCCCAGCATTTT
j_gene: TRBJ1-5
v_gene: TRBV27
d_gene: -
abundance: -

CDR3aa: CASSVQGQGGYTF
CDR3nt: TGTGCCAGCAGCGTACAGGGACAAGGAGGCTACACCTTC
j_gene: TRBJ1-2
v_gene: TRBV5-6
d_gene: -
abundance: -

CDR3aa: CASSVRVSYEQYF
CDR3nt: TGCGCCAGCAGCGTCAGGGTTTCCTACGAGCAGTACTTC
j_gene: TRBJ2-7
v_gene: TRBV4-1
d_gene: -
abundance: -

CDR3aa: CSVEGAGRGYTF
CDR3nt: TGCAGCGTTGAGGGGGCAGGGCGAGGCTACACCTTC
j_gene: TRBJ1-2
v_gene: TRBV29-1
d_gene: -
abundance: -

CDR3aa: CASAGSLGETQYF
CDR3nt: TGTGCCAGCGCCGGGTCCCTTGGGGAGACCCAGTACTTC
j_gene: TRBJ2-5
v_gene: TRBV6-5
d_gene: -
abundance: -

CDR3aa: CAISGQASGYTDTQYF
CDR3nt: TGTGCCATCAGTGGGCAGGCTAGCGGATACACAGATACGCAGTATTTT
j_gene: TRBJ2-3
v_gene: TRBV10-3
d_gene: TRBD2
abundance: -

CDR3aa: CASSVVTEGNTIYF
CDR3nt: TGTGCCAGCAGCGTAGTAACGGAGGGAAACACCATATATTTT
j_gene: TRBJ1-3
v_gene: TRBV9
d_gene: -
abundance: once

CDR3aa: CASSPSFLAASSYNEQFF
CDR3nt: TGTGCCAGCAGCCCCTCTTTTCTAGCGGCATCCTCCTACAATGAGCAGTTCTTC
j_gene: TRBJ2-1
v_gene: TRBV14
d_gene: TRBD2
abundance: few

CDR3aa: CASSYSSRVGTDTQYF
CDR3nt: TGTGCCAGCAGTTACTCGTCCAGGGTTGGTACAGATACGCAGTATTTT
j_gene: TRBJ2-3
v_gene: TRBV6-8
d_gene: -
abundance: -

CDR3aa: CASSQAGYEQYF
CDR3nt: TGCGCCAGCAGCCAAGCAGGCTACGAGCAGTACTTC
j_gene: TRBJ2-7
v_gene: TRBV4-1
d_gene: -
abundance: few

CDR3aa: CASTGGTNEKLFF
CDR3nt: TGTGCCAGCACCGGGGGGACTAATGAAAAACTGTTTTTT
j_gene: TRBJ1-4
v_gene: TRBV9
d_gene: -
abundance: -

CDR3aa: CSALEGDTQYF
CDR3nt: TGCAGTGCCTTGGAGGGAGATACGCAGTATTTT
j_gene: TRBJ2-3
v_gene: TRBV29-1
d_gene: -
abundance: many

CDR3aa: CASSLGGGGGADTQYF
CDR3nt: TGCGCCAGCAGCTTGGGAGGAGGCGGGGGGGCAGATACGCAGTATTTT
j_gene: TRBJ2-3
v_gene: TRBV5-1
d_gene: TRBD2
abundance: -

CDR3aa: CASSLRQGSPGANVLTF
CDR3nt: TGTGCCAGCAGTCTAAGACAGGGAAGTCCTGGGGCCAACGTCCTGACTTTC
j_gene: TRBJ2-6
v_gene: TRBV28
d_gene: TRBD1
abundance: once

CDR3aa: CASSQDRVQFF
CDR3nt: TGTGCCAGCAGTCAAGACAGGGTCCAGTTCTTC
j_gene: TRBJ2-1
v_gene: TRBV7-8
d_gene: TRBD1
abundance: -

CDR3aa: CASSWGDSNEQFF
CDR3nt: TGTGCCAGCAGCTGGGGGGACAGCAATGAGCAGTTCTTC
j_gene: TRBJ2-1
v_gene: TRBV5-6
d_gene: -
abundance: -

CDR3aa: CAISPGTSGVRGNEQFF
CDR3nt: TGTGCCATCAGCCCCGGGACTAGCGGGGTTAGGGGCAATGAGCAGTTCTTC
j_gene: TRBJ2-1
v_gene: TRBV10-3
d_gene: TRBD2
abundance: -

CDR3aa: CATSSSGSGGRGNQPQHF
CDR3nt: TGTGCCACCAGCAGTTCGGGGTCTGGCGGGAGAGGCAATCAGCCCCAGCATTTT
j_gene: TRBJ1-5
v_gene: TRBV15
d_gene: -
abundance: -

CDR3aa: CASSFKGHEKLFF
CDR3nt: TGTGCCAGCAGCTTTAAGGGGCACGAAAAACTGTTTTTT
j_gene: TRBJ1-4
v_gene: TRBV7-2
d_gene: -
abundance: -

CDR3aa: CASSAGTGVQSPLHF
CDR3nt: TGTGCCAGCAGTGCCGGGACAGGGGTACAATCACCCCTCCACTTT
j_gene: TRBJ1-6
v_gene: TRBV6-5
d_gene: TRBD1
abundance: -

CDR3aa: CASSRDRSYNEQFF
CDR3nt: TGTGCCAGCAGCAGGGACAGGAGTTACAATGAGCAGTTCTTC
j_gene: TRBJ2-1
v_gene: TRBV6-5
d_gene: TRBD1
abundance: -

CDR3aa: CASSEAGGIYEQYF
CDR3nt: TGTGCCAGCAGTGAAGCCGGGGGGATCTACGAGCAGTACTTC
j_gene: TRBJ2-7
v_gene: TRBV6-1
d_gene: TRBD2
abundance: -

CDR3aa: CASSLELSGNTIYF
CDR3nt: TGTGCCAGCTCACTGGAGTTATCTGGAAACACCATATATTTT
j_gene: TRBJ1-3
v_gene: TRBV18
d_gene: -
abundance: -

CDR3aa: CSAGLAGEQYF
CDR3nt: TGCAGCGCTGGACTAGCAGGAGAGCAGTACTTC
j_gene: TRBJ2-5
v_gene: TRBV29-1
d_gene: TRBD2
abundance: -

CDR3aa: CASSIDAVNEQFF
CDR3nt: TGTGCCAGTAGTATAGACGCAGTCAATGAGCAGTTCTTC
j_gene: TRBJ2-1
v_gene: TRBV19
d_gene: -
abundance: -

CDR3aa: CASSLPGQGRCYGYTF
CDR3nt: TGCGCCAGCAGTTTGCCGGGACAGGGACGCTGCTATGGCTACACCTTC
j_gene: TRBJ1-2
v_gene: TRBV10-1
d_gene: TRBD1
abundance: -

CDR3aa: CASSPGQGFYEQYF
CDR3nt: TGCGCCAGCAGCCCAGGACAGGGCTTCTACGAGCAGTACTTC
j_gene: TRBJ2-7
v_gene: TRBV5-1
d_gene: TRBD1
abundance: few

CDR3aa: CASSWYQAIGTNQPQHF
CDR3nt: TGTGCCAGCAGCTGGTACCAGGCTATCGGTACCAATCAGCCCCAGCATTTT
j_gene: TRBJ1-5
v_gene: TRBV12-1
d_gene: -
abundance: -

CDR3aa: CASSIQTTNTEAFF
CDR3nt: TGCGCCAGCAGCATACAAACTACGAACACTGAAGCTTTCTTT
j_gene: TRBJ1-1
v_gene: TRBV5-1
d_gene: -
abundance: -

CDR3aa: CASSSLNRGAGGNTIYF
CDR3nt: TGTGCCAGCAGCTCATTGAACAGGGGGGCAGGGGGAAACACCATATATTTT
j_gene: TRBJ1-3
v_gene: TRBV7-2
d_gene: TRBD1
abundance: once

CDR3aa: CASSSDPRGGGYGYTF
CDR3nt: TGTGCCAGCAGCTCCGACCCGAGAGGGGGCGGCTATGGCTACACCTTC
j_gene: TRBJ1-2
v_gene: TRBV7-9
d_gene: TRBD1
abundance: -

CDR3aa: CASSLSTDTQYF
CDR3nt: TGTGCCAGCAGCTTGTCGACAGATACGCAGTATTTT
j_gene: TRBJ2-3
v_gene: TRBV5-4
d_gene: -
abundance: few

CDR3aa: CASSMGRGGDEQFF
CDR3nt: TGTGCCAGTAGTATGGGTCGGGGGGGAGATGAGCAGTTCTTC
j_gene: TRBJ2-1
v_gene: TRBV19
d_gene: TRBD2
abundance: -

CDR3aa: CASRKPGQGYEQYF
CDR3nt: TGTGCCAGCCGCAAGCCGGGACAGGGCTACGAGCAGTACTTC
j_gene: TRBJ2-7
v_gene: TRBV11-2
d_gene: TRBD1
abundance: -

CDR3aa: CASSDRISGATGANVLTF
CDR3nt: TGTGCCAGCAGTGATCGTATTTCAGGGGCTACTGGGGCCAACGTCCTGACTTTC
j_gene: TRBJ2-6
v_gene: TRBV6-1
d_gene: -
abundance: -

CDR3aa: CASSLGPAGVYNEQFF
CDR3nt: TGTGCCAGCAGCTTAGGTCCGGCGGGGGTTTACAATGAGCAGTTCTTC
j_gene: TRBJ2-1
v_gene: TRBV11-3
d_gene: TRBD2
abundance: -

CDR3aa: CASSVTGGDETQYF
CDR3nt: TGTGCCAGCAGCGTAACGGGGGGGGATGAGACCCAGTACTTC
j_gene: TRBJ2-5
v_gene: TRBV9
d_gene: TRBD2
abundance: -

CDR3aa: CASSLVEEAFF
CDR3nt: TGTGCCAGCAGCCTCGTGGAGGAAGCTTTCTTT
j_gene: TRBJ1-1
v_gene: TRBV7-9
d_gene: -
abundance: -

CDR3aa: CASSLVRALDTQYF
CDR3nt: TGTGCCAGCAGCTTGGTCAGGGCGCTAGATACGCAGTATTTT
j_gene: TRBJ2-3
v_gene: TRBV5-5
d_gene: -
abundance: few

CDR3aa: CASRDSSNYGYTF
CDR3nt: TGTGCCAGCAGAGACAGTTCTAACTATGGCTACACCTTC
j_gene: TRBJ1-2
v_gene: TRBV6-5
d_gene: -
abundance: few

CDR3aa: CASSVGWRGGPSEQFF
CDR3nt: TGTGCCAGCAGCGTAGGGTGGCGGGGGGGCCCCAGTGAGCAGTTCTTC
j_gene: TRBJ2-1
v_gene: TRBV9
d_gene: TRBD2
abundance: -

CDR3aa: CASSEGQTNQPQHF
CDR3nt: TGTGCCAGCAGTGAGGGACAGACCAATCAGCCCCAGCATTTT
j_gene: TRBJ1-5
v_gene: TRBV2
d_gene: TRBD1
abundance: -

CDR3aa: CASSEFGRDSPLHF
CDR3nt: TGTGCCAGCAGTGAATTTGGGCGTGATTCACCCCTCCACTTT
j_gene: TRBJ1-6
v_gene: TRBV25-1
d_gene: -
abundance: -

CDR3aa: CASSLVFRGNGYNSPLHF
CDR3nt: TGTGCCAGCAGCTTAGTTTTTAGGGGTAACGGCTATAATTCACCCCTCCACTTT
j_gene: TRBJ1-6
v_gene: TRBV7-2
d_gene: -
abundance: -

CDR3aa: CATSRRPRDSKFYGYTF
CDR3nt: TGTGCCACCAGCAGACGGCCGCGGGACTCAAAGTTCTATGGCTACACCTTC
j_gene: TRBJ1-2
v_gene: TRBV15
d_gene: -
abundance: -

CDR3aa: CASSFRRAQETQYF
CDR3nt: TGTGCCAGCAGCTTTCGGCGGGCCCAAGAGACCCAGTACTTC
j_gene: TRBJ2-5
v_gene: TRBV7-2
d_gene: -
abundance: -

CDR3aa: CASRMGQGKSGELFF
CDR3nt: TGTGCCAGCAGAATGGGACAGGGTAAATCCGGGGAGCTGTTTTTT
j_gene: TRBJ2-2
v_gene: TRBV5-8
d_gene: TRBD1
abundance: few

CDR3aa: CASSFNRVNTGELFF
CDR3nt: TGTGCCAGCAGCTTTAACAGGGTTAACACCGGGGAGCTGTTTTTT
j_gene: TRBJ2-2
v_gene: TRBV7-3
d_gene: -
abundance: -

CDR3aa: CASSLAGGNEQYF
CDR3nt: TGTGCCAGCAGCTTGGCGGGGGGGAACGAGCAGTACTTC
j_gene: TRBJ2-7
v_gene: TRBV5-4
d_gene: TRBD2
abundance: few

CDR3aa: CASSTSGGAEVEQYF
CDR3nt: TGTGCCAGCAGTACTTCCGGGGGGGCCGAAGTCGAGCAGTACTTC
j_gene: TRBJ2-7
v_gene: TRBV6-5
d_gene: TRBD2
abundance: -